This is a list of T cell receptor beta chains from one sample in a study of blood T cell repertoires in COVID-19. The data were produced by immunoSEQ multiplex PCR, yet TCRdb's version contains in-frame clones alone and is incomplete. The data show fewer than 350,000 clones, approximately 86% seen once. Sample: peripheral blood. The receptor set was obtained from a woman aged 25 to 39 who had recovered from COVID-19. CDR3s include the opening cysteine and the closing phenylalanine or tryptophan. The order of the fields is D gene, J gene, V gene, clone size, CDR3 DNA, CDR3 protein. The D gene is left open where the match is weak. Part of the rows lack a size; the others show once, few, many or a class for expanded clones.

D gene: TRBD2; J gene: TRBJ2-3; V gene: TRBV5-4; clone size: -; CDR3 DNA: TGTGCCAGCAGCTCCGGGGGGGCCGGCACAGATACGCAGTATTTT; CDR3 protein: CASSSGGAGTDTQYF
D gene: -; J gene: TRBJ2-7; V gene: TRBV2; clone size: -; CDR3 DNA: TGTGCCAGCAGAACAGCCCTACCCTACGAGCAGTACTTC; CDR3 protein: CASRTALPYEQYF
D gene: TRBD2; J gene: TRBJ2-3; V gene: TRBV5-1; clone size: -; CDR3 DNA: TGCGCCAGCAGCGGACGACTAGCGGGCACAGATACGCAGTATTTT; CDR3 protein: CASSGRLAGTDTQYF
D gene: -; J gene: TRBJ2-1; V gene: TRBV6-5; clone size: once; CDR3 DNA: TGTGCCAGCAACTCTCAGGGATACAATGAGCAGTTCTTC; CDR3 protein: CASNSQGYNEQFF
D gene: TRBD2; J gene: TRBJ2-3; V gene: TRBV14; clone size: -; CDR3 DNA: TGTGCCAGCAGCCAACTAGCGGGCACAGATACGCAGTATTTT; CDR3 protein: CASSQLAGTDTQYF
D gene: TRBD1; J gene: TRBJ2-7; V gene: TRBV3-1/TRBV3-2; clone size: -; CDR3 DNA: TGTGCCAGCAGCCGCCAGGACAGGGCCAACGAGCAGTACTTC; CDR3 protein: CASSRQDRANEQYF
D gene: TRBD1; J gene: TRBJ1-6; V gene: TRBV7-8; clone size: -; CDR3 DNA: TGTGCCAGCAGCCGCCGGGACAGAGGGTCACCCCTCCACTTT; CDR3 protein: CASSRRDRGSPLHF
D gene: -; J gene: TRBJ1-3; V gene: TRBV20-1; clone size: once; CDR3 DNA: TGCAGTGCTAGTTTAATATCTGGAAACACCATATATTTT; CDR3 protein: CSASLISGNTIYF
D gene: TRBD1; J gene: TRBJ1-2; V gene: TRBV29-1; clone size: -; CDR3 DNA: TGCAGCGTTGAAGTTGGAGACAGGGGATATGGCTACACCTTC; CDR3 protein: CSVEVGDRGYGYTF
D gene: TRBD1; J gene: TRBJ2-1; V gene: TRBV6-5; clone size: -; CDR3 DNA: TGTGCCAGCAGACTCGGACAGGGGTACAATGAGCAGTTCTTC; CDR3 protein: CASRLGQGYNEQFF
D gene: TRBD1; J gene: TRBJ2-1; V gene: TRBV2; clone size: -; CDR3 DNA: TGTGCCAGTAAACAGGGGTTTGGTTTCCGGGACAGCTCCTACAATGAGCAGTTCTTC; CDR3 protein: CASKQGFGFRDSSYNEQFF
D gene: -; J gene: TRBJ2-7; V gene: TRBV2; clone size: once; CDR3 DNA: TGTGCCAGCAGATCGGACAGTTCGTACGAGCAGTACTTC; CDR3 protein: CASRSDSSYEQYF
D gene: -; J gene: TRBJ2-7; V gene: TRBV12-3/TRBV12-4; clone size: -; CDR3 DNA: TGTGCCAGCTCATTTGCGGGTTACGAGCAGTACTTC; CDR3 protein: CASSFAGYEQYF
D gene: -; J gene: TRBJ1-2; V gene: TRBV11-2; clone size: -; CDR3 DNA: TGTGCCAGCACACAGGACCCAAACTATGGCTACACCTTC; CDR3 protein: CASTQDPNYGYTF
D gene: -; J gene: TRBJ2-3; V gene: TRBV5-1; clone size: -; CDR3 DNA: TGCGCCAGCAGCTTGTCGAGCCCCGTAGATACGCAGTATTTT; CDR3 protein: CASSLSSPVDTQYF
D gene: TRBD2; J gene: TRBJ2-5; V gene: TRBV18; clone size: -; CDR3 DNA: TGTGCCAGCTCACCGTCACTAGCGGGAGGAGGAGAAGAGACCCAGTACTTC; CDR3 protein: CASSPSLAGGGEETQYF
D gene: TRBD1; J gene: TRBJ1-6; V gene: TRBV6-5; clone size: -; CDR3 DNA: TGTGCCAGCAGTTACCGGGACAGGGGGCGCGGTTCACCCCTCCACTTT; CDR3 protein: CASSYRDRGRGSPLHF
D gene: TRBD1; J gene: TRBJ1-2; V gene: TRBV11-2; clone size: -; CDR3 DNA: TGTGCCAGCAGCACCCGACAGGGGGGACTTAACTATGGCTACACCTTC; CDR3 protein: CASSTRQGGLNYGYTF
D gene: TRBD1; J gene: TRBJ2-1; V gene: TRBV7-3; clone size: -; CDR3 DNA: TGTGCCAGCAGCATAGGGACAGTCAATGAGCAGTTCTTC; CDR3 protein: CASSIGTVNEQFF
D gene: TRBD2; J gene: TRBJ2-3; V gene: TRBV3-1/TRBV3-2; clone size: once; CDR3 DNA: TGTGCCAGCAGCCAACCGACTAGCGGGGGCAGAGATACGCAGTATTTT; CDR3 protein: CASSQPTSGGRDTQYF
D gene: -; J gene: TRBJ1-2; V gene: TRBV30; clone size: -; CDR3 DNA: TGTGCCTGGAGTTTCGGACAGCGCGGCTATGGCTACACCTTC; CDR3 protein: CAWSFGQRGYGYTF
D gene: -; J gene: TRBJ2-2; V gene: TRBV10-2; clone size: once; CDR3 DNA: TGCGCCAGCACCGAGCGAGACTACACCGGGGAGCTGTTTTTT; CDR3 protein: CASTERDYTGELFF
D gene: -; J gene: TRBJ2-5; V gene: TRBV7-9; clone size: once; CDR3 DNA: TGTGCCAGCGGTGGACAGATACAAGAGACCCAGTACTTC; CDR3 protein: CASGGQIQETQYF
D gene: -; J gene: TRBJ1-5; V gene: TRBV7-2; clone size: -; CDR3 DNA: TGTGCCAGCAGCTTAGTTGCGGGCTTTGTCCAGCCCCAGCATTTT; CDR3 protein: CASSLVAGFVQPQHF
D gene: TRBD2; J gene: TRBJ2-7; V gene: TRBV4-1; clone size: once; CDR3 DNA: TGCGCCAGCAGTCTAGCGGGAGGGCCGGGCGAGCAGTACTTC; CDR3 protein: CASSLAGGPGEQYF
D gene: TRBD1; J gene: TRBJ1-2; V gene: TRBV2; clone size: -; CDR3 DNA: TGTGCCAGCAGTGACCCCGTTGACCGTATCGGGACAGGGGCTTATGGCTACACCTTC; CDR3 protein: CASSDPVDRIGTGAYGYTF
D gene: -; J gene: TRBJ1-1; V gene: TRBV5-1; clone size: -; CDR3 DNA: TGCGCCAGCAGCTTGAGGGGGGGCTCGGACACTGAAGCTTTCTTT; CDR3 protein: CASSLRGGSDTEAFF
D gene: -; J gene: TRBJ2-5; V gene: TRBV6-2/TRBV6-3; clone size: -; CDR3 DNA: TGTGCCAGCAGTTACTCGGGGCAGGGAGAGACCCAGTACTTC; CDR3 protein: CASSYSGQGETQYF
D gene: TRBD1; J gene: TRBJ2-5; V gene: TRBV7-8; clone size: -; CDR3 DNA: TGTGCCAGCAGTTGGGACAGCCAAGAGACCCAGTACTTC; CDR3 protein: CASSWDSQETQYF
D gene: TRBD2; J gene: TRBJ2-3; V gene: TRBV6-6; clone size: -; CDR3 DNA: TGTGCCAGCAGTCAGACTAGCGGCACAGATACGCAGTATTTT; CDR3 protein: CASSQTSGTDTQYF
D gene: -; J gene: TRBJ2-2; V gene: TRBV27; clone size: -; CDR3 DNA: TGTGCCAGCAGCTTACTAGCAAGGAACACCGGGGAGCTGTTTTTT; CDR3 protein: CASSLLARNTGELFF
D gene: -; J gene: TRBJ2-1; V gene: TRBV19; clone size: -; CDR3 DNA: TGTGCCAGTAGTCTGGGCCTTTCCTACAATGAGCAGTTCTTC; CDR3 protein: CASSLGLSYNEQFF
D gene: TRBD1; J gene: TRBJ2-2; V gene: TRBV9; clone size: -; CDR3 DNA: TGTGCCAGCAGCGCGACAGGGGGCGTCACCGGGGAGCTGTTTTTT; CDR3 protein: CASSATGGVTGELFF
D gene: TRBD2; J gene: TRBJ2-7; V gene: TRBV5-6; clone size: -; CDR3 DNA: TGTGCCAGCAGCCTCCGCGGGAGCTACGAGCAGTACTTC; CDR3 protein: CASSLRGSYEQYF
D gene: TRBD2; J gene: TRBJ2-3; V gene: TRBV7-9; clone size: -; CDR3 DNA: TGTGCCAGCAGCCCAGACCCAGCGGGGGATTACACAGATACGCAGTATTTT; CDR3 protein: CASSPDPAGDYTDTQYF
D gene: -; J gene: TRBJ2-7; V gene: TRBV3-1/TRBV3-2; clone size: -; CDR3 DNA: TGTGCCAGCAGCCAAGATGGAGCGCCTTCCTACGAGCAGTACTTC; CDR3 protein: CASSQDGAPSYEQYF
D gene: -; J gene: TRBJ2-1; V gene: TRBV2; clone size: -; CDR3 DNA: TGTGCCAGCAGTGAAGATATACCGGGACTTGAGGCCTACAATGAGCAGTTCTTC; CDR3 protein: CASSEDIPGLEAYNEQFF
D gene: -; J gene: TRBJ2-1; V gene: TRBV11-3; clone size: -; CDR3 DNA: TGTGCCAGCAGCTTAGATCTAAGGAGTGAGCAGTTCTTC; CDR3 protein: CASSLDLRSEQFF
D gene: -; J gene: TRBJ1-6; V gene: TRBV2; clone size: few; CDR3 DNA: TGTGCCAGCAGGAGAGCGGCTTCACCCCTCCACTTT; CDR3 protein: CASRRAASPLHF
D gene: TRBD1; J gene: TRBJ1-3; V gene: TRBV7-9; clone size: -; CDR3 DNA: TGTGCCAGCAGCTTCGGGACAGAAGGAAACACCATATATTTT; CDR3 protein: CASSFGTEGNTIYF